This passage covers 3 T cell receptor beta chains from one sample sequenced in a study of blood T cell repertoires in COVID-19. The data were produced by immunoSEQ multiplex PCR, yet TCRdb's version contains in-frame clones alone and is incomplete. The sample has 150,000 or so clones; 80% to 90% are singletons. Material for sequencing was peripheral blood. The source of these receptors is a human donor with acute or convalescent COVID-19. The donor label of this sample is uncertain.

This clone was seen a single time. The chain uses TRBV27 and TRBJ1-2; D call uncertain. The germline V and J ends were trimmed by 5 bases and 4 bases, with 14 bases remaining between them. Germline CDR1 MNHEY, CDR2 SMNVEV (reference sequence). The CDR3 has 14 amino acids. The CDR3 region has the DNA TGTGCCAGCAGTCAGGAGGGAGGGCCCTATGGCTACACCTTC. As protein: CASSQEGGPYGYTF.

By share, this clone counts as medium-sized. CDR3 in amino acids: CASSQEEGLATGELFF. The CDR3 nucleotides are TGCGCCAGCAGCCAAGAGGAGGGACTGGCGACCGGGGAGCTGTTTTTT. The rearrangement joins TRBV4-1 to TRBJ2-2; D may be TRBD2 (6 bases). Looked up from germline, CDR1 is MGHRA and CDR2 is YSYEKL. Deletions cut 0 bases from V and 5 bases from J, with 13 bases between. This CDR3 has 16 residues.

This clone was seen a few times. The chain is built from TRBV6-5 and TRBJ2-7; 7 bases align to TRBD1. V shed 0 bases and J 7 bases; nucleotides not matched to a gene: 9. The germline gives CDR1 MNHEY, CDR2 SVGAGI. There are 15 residues in the CDR3. The CDR3 here is CASSYSSTGTGEQYF. As DNA, the CDR3 is TGTGCCAGCAGTTACTCCTCGACAGGGACGGGGGAGCAGTACTTC.